The subject of this entry is one T cell receptor (beta chain). Sequenced by immunoSEQ multiplex PCR; TCRdb stores in-frame clones only, minus some. The data hold about 100,000 clones, with more than 75% observed a single time. The data originate from a study of control samples from healthy donors and cancer patients. CDR3 length equals 16 residues. V shed 3 bases, J shed 3 bases, and the junction held 7 bases outside the gene matches. Germline V gives CDR1 LNHDA, CDR2 SQIVND (reference sequence). This chain uses TRBV19 with TRBJ2-2; 7 nucleotides match TRBD2. Sample: blood. This sequence was found in a woman in her fifties or sixties in good health. The CDR3 region is CASSIPRGTYTGELFF. The CDR3 DNA reads as TGTGCCAGTAGTATTCCGCGGGGGACCTACACCGGGGAGCTGTTTTTT.